This TCR beta chain was recovered during a study of shared clonotypes between healthy human individuals. Study information: Every donor yielded three CD4 naive, three CD4 memory, two CD8 naive and one CD8 memory plate.

Profiling relied on immunoSEQ multiplex PCR, and the TCRdb table lists in-frame clones only, not all of them. The sample shows some 500,000 clones, about 96% of them seen only once. Remarks on this clone: As yet, its antigen is unknown.

This CDR3 contains 13 residues. Trimming took 2 bases from V and 5 from J, leaving 10 bases between them. CDR1 and CDR2 from the germline V gene are SSHAT and FNYEAQ (reference sequence). Overall study findings and caveats: Estimated richness was generally greater in naive than memory subsets.

Recent acute infections and vaccinations were absent in the healthy HIV-negative adult donors. Caucasian adults residing in Nashville, Tennessee made up all the donors. Source material: naive CD4+ T cells sorted from blood. Subset meaning: CD45RA+ positively selected. V usage is TRBV7-7 and J usage is TRBJ2-7; TRBD1 is a possible D gene (5 bases). This receptor was identified in a young woman in good health. The CDR3 nucleotides read TGTGCCAGCAGCTTACTTAGGGGCCACGAGCAGTACTTC. Its translation is CASSLLRGHEQYF.